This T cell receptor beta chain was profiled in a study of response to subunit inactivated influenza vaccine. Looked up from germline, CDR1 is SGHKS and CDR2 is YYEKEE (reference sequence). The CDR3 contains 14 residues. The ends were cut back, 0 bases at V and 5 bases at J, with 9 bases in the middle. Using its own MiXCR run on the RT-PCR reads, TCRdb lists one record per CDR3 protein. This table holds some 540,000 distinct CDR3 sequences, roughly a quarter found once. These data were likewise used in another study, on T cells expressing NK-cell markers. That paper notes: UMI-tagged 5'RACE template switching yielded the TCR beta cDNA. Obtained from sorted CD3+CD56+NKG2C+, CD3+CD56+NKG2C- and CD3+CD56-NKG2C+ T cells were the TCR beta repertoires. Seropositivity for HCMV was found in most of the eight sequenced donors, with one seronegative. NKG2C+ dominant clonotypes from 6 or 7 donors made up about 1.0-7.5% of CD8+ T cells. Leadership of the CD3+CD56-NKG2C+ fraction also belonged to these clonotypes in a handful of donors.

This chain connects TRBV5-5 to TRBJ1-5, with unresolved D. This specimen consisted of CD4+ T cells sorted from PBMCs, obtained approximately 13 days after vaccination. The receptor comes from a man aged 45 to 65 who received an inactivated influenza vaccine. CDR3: CASSLAQRDQPQHF. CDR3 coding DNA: TGTGCCAGCAGCTTGGCCCAGCGGGATCAGCCCCAGCATTTT.